These 20 T cell receptor beta chains originate from one sample sequenced in a study of regulatory T cells in long-lasting Graves disease. As to time point: newly diagnosed GD, antithyroid drugs for less than 3 months. With RNA extracted from PBMCs as input, the TCR library was made. Combining iRepertoire HTBI primers with Arm-PCR of CDR3 regions, the authors built TCR beta libraries. Using its own MiXCR run on the multiplex PCR reads, TCRdb lists one record per CDR3 protein. The sample contains around 420,000 distinct CDR3 sequences, 15% to 19% of which appear only once. The sequences come from peripheral blood mononuclear cells (PBMCs), collected at new diagnosis, from a patient treated with antithyroid drugs. These receptors came from a female donor with Graves disease.

This clonotype was observed a handful of times. This sequence joins TRBV6-9 and TRBJ2-3, with 11 nucleotides matching TRBD2. The CDR3 is 15 residues long. V shed 3 bases and J 6 bases; nucleotides not matched to a gene: 5. Germline V lookup: CDR1 MNHGY, CDR2 SVAAGI. Here the CDR3 DNA reads TGTGCCAGCAGTTACCTAACTAGCGGGAGTGATACGCAGTATTTT. Protein sequence: CASSYLTSGSDTQYF.

This chain links TRBV11-1 with TRBJ2-5; 11 bases are a match to TRBD2. The DNA matches TRBJ2-1 better at its end, which makes the J call doubtful. Germline V gene sequence: CDR1 SGHAT, CDR2 FQDESV (reference sequence). There are 15 residues in the CDR3. CDR3 amino acids: CASSSGTSGLGEQFF. The CDR3 DNA sequence: TGTGCCAGCAGCTCCGGGACTAGCGGCTTGGGAGAGCAGTTCTTC.

Regarding this clonotype: This sequence may be a read error, since a much larger clone differs from it by one base. V is TRBV2 and J is TRBJ1-4; tentatively, D is TRBD1 (5 bases). Germline V gene lookup returns CDR1 SNHLY and CDR2 FYNNEI. There are 14 residues in the CDR3. Trimming shortened V by 8 bases and J by 4 bases, and 14 bases separated the two germline ends. The CDR3 loop reads CASGPGRLNEKLFF. In nucleotides, the CDR3 is TGTGCCAGCGGACCGGGACGGCTTAATGAAAAACTGTTTTTT.

This clonotype was seen a few times. V is TRBV15 and J is TRBJ2-1; TRBD2 agrees at 8 bases. The junction had 17 bases not matched to a gene; V was cut back by 6 bases and J by 7 bases. The CDR3 extends over 17 amino acids. Per the germline V gene, CDR1 is LNHNV and CDR2 is YYDKDF (reference sequence). The DNA of the CDR3 is TGTGCCACCAGTCGGTCCCTGGGGGAGCGGGGGTTTAATGAGCAGTTCTTC. Translation gives CATSRSLGERGFNEQFF.

This clonotype was recorded at least ten times. The chain is built from TRBV27 and TRBJ2-1; TRBD2 agrees at 13 bases. Germline trimming cut 5 bases from V and 7 bases from J; bases unmatched to any gene: 8. Germline V lookup: CDR1 MNHEY, CDR2 SMNVEV (reference sequence). CDR3 length: 16 residues. In nucleotides, the CDR3 is TGTGCCAGCAGTCCCGCGGGACTAGCGGGACTGAATGAGCAGTTCTTC. Its protein is CASSPAGLAGLNEQFF.

Concerning this clonotype itself: Since a much larger clone is just one base distant, this may be a read error. The rearrangement uses TRBV9 and TRBJ1-3; D gene uncertain. The length of the CDR3 is 15 residues. The germline CDR1 and CDR2 sequences are SGDLS and YYNGEE. CDR3 protein: CASSVVSGEGNIIYF. The CDR3 coding sequence is TGTGCCAGCAGCGTAGTAAGTGGAGAAGGAAACATCATATATTTT. Using reference TRBV9 and TRBJ1-3 for the parts outside the CDR3, the full variable domain is DSGVTQTPKHLITATGQRVTLRCSPRSGDLSVYWYQQSLDQGLQFLIQYYNGEERAKGNILERFSAQQFPDLHSELNLSSLELGDSALYFCASSVVSGEGNIIYFGEGSWLTVV.

This clonotype was seen a few times. Just one base apart from a much larger clone, this may be a read error. The CDR3 sequence is CASSEVPQPGQLNTEAFF. The CDR3 nucleotides are TGTGCCAGCAGTGAAGTACCCCAACCGGGACAGTTGAACACTGAAGCTTTCTTT. The V and J genes are TRBV2 and TRBJ1-1, with 7 bases lining up with TRBD1. The CDR3 loop spans 18 amino acids. The germline gives CDR1 SNHLY, CDR2 FYNNEI. With V trimmed by 1 base and J by 0 bases, 11 bases remained unmatched.

This clonotype was seen ten or more times. The rearrangement uses TRBV28 and TRBJ1-3, with D possibly being TRBD1 (5 bases). V was clipped by 6 bases and J by 0 bases, with 18 bases between them. This CDR3 is 17 amino acids long. CDR1 is MDHEN, CDR2 SYDVKM, per germline. CDR3 region: CASSPVPTGDSGNTIYF. CDR3 coding DNA: TGTGCCAGCAGCCCGGTCCCGACGGGGGACTCTGGAAACACCATATATTTT.

The chain combines TRBV24-1 with TRBJ2-1; 10 positions agree with TRBD1. V shed 4 bases, J shed 0 bases, and the junction held 8 bases outside the gene matches. This CDR3 region has 18 residues. Germline V gene data show CDR1 as KGHDR and CDR2 as SFDVKD. The CDR3 region is CATSEVDRGLGSYNEQFF. The CDR3, as DNA: TGTGCCACCAGTGAGGTTGACAGGGGGCTAGGCTCCTACAATGAGCAGTTCTTC.

This clonotype was observed a few times. This chain links TRBV12-3 or TRBV12-4 with TRBJ2-4; 8 positions agree with TRBD1. The ends lost 5 bases at V and 8 bases at J; junction bases unmatched: 5. This CDR3 comprises 13 residues. CDR3 sequence reads: CASSPDRVDIQYF. In nucleotides, the CDR3 is TGTGCCAGCAGTCCGGACAGGGTAGACATTCAGTACTTC.

This clonotype was counted many times. The gene calls are TRBV6-2 or TRBV6-3 and TRBJ1-5, with D possibly being TRBD1 (6 bases). The CDR3 has 20 amino acids. Trimming took 5 bases from V and 1 from J, leaving 27 bases between them. Germline lookup yields CDR1 MNHEY and CDR2 SVGEGT. The CDR3 loop is CASSKLPRQGRIMSNQPQHF. The CDR3 DNA reads as TGTGCCAGCAGTAAACTTCCCCGGCAGGGGAGGATTATGAGCAATCAGCCCCAGCATTTT.

At least ten counts were recorded for this clonotype. This chain uses TRBV28 with TRBJ2-3; D is uncertain. The germline CDR1 and CDR2 sequences are MDHEN and SYDVKM. With 7 bases removed from V and 2 bases from J, the gap between germline ends came to 13 bases. CDR3 length equals 14 residues. The CDR3 is CASTLFGVTDTQYF. For the CDR3, the DNA is TGTGCCAGCACCCTATTCGGTGTCACAGATACGCAGTATTTT. Full variable domain (missing parts from reference TRBV28 and TRBJ2-3): DVKVTQSSRYLVKRTGEKVFLECVQDMDHENMFWYRQDPGLGLRLIYFSYDVKMKEKGDIPEGYSVSREKKERFSLILESASTNQTSMYLCASTLFGVTDTQYFGPGTRLTVL.

This chain connects TRBV9 to TRBJ1-1, with 8 positions matching TRBD1. This CDR3 has 18 amino acids. CDR1 is SGDLS, CDR2 YYNGEE, per germline. J was trimmed by 1 base and V by 5 bases; bases with no gene match: 16. The CDR3 protein is CASRFPRGPSGKNTEAFF. CDR3 bases: TGTGCCAGCAGGTTTCCCAGGGGGCCCTCCGGGAAGAACACTGAAGCTTTCTTT.

The J gene is TRBJ2-7, the V gene TRBV5-1, with 8 bases aligning to TRBD1. The CDR3 loop spans 14 amino acids. V lost 3 bases and J lost 3; bases outside the gene matches: 5. The germline gives CDR1 SGHRS, CDR2 YFSETQ. The CDR3 region has the DNA TGCGCCAGCAGCTACGGGACAGGTATCTACGAGCAGTACTTC. Protein: CASSYGTGIYEQYF.

This clonotype occurred a few times. The rearrangement uses TRBV11-2 and TRBJ2-3; 11 bases map to TRBD2. Trimming at V came to 8 bases and at J to 3 bases, leaving 10 bases not matched to a gene. The CDR3 is 16 residues long. Germline CDR1 and CDR2: SGHAT and FQNNGV. This CDR3 is CASGELAGVGTDTQYF. The DNA of the CDR3 is TGTGCCAGCGGCGAACTAGCGGGGGTGGGGACAGATACGCAGTATTTT.

In this sample, this clonotype turned up many times. The rearrangement uses TRBV12-3 or TRBV12-4 and TRBJ1-5; D is ambiguous. This CDR3 region has 16 residues. V was trimmed by 5 bases and J by 2 bases, leaving 16 bases between them. The CDR3 loop reads CASSRSPRGGNQPQHF. CDR3 coding DNA: TGTGCCAGCAGTCGCAGCCCCCGGGGTGGCAATCAGCCCCAGCATTTT.

The chain recombines TRBV5-4 with TRBJ1-2; TRBD1 is a possible D gene (6 bases). The CDR3 consists of 15 residues. Trimming stripped 0 bases from V and 3 bases from J, with 12 bases between. From germline, CDR1 is SGHNT and CDR2 YYREEE (reference sequence). CDR3 DNA sequence: TGTGCCAGCAGCTTGGAAACAGGGAGGGACTATGGCTACACCTTC. Translated: CASSLETGRDYGYTF.

This clonotype was detected ten times or more. This rearrangement joins TRBV20-1 to TRBJ2-3; no firm D call. The germline V and J ends were trimmed by 4 bases and 0 bases, with 11 bases remaining between them. The CDR3 contains 14 residues. Germline CDR1 reads DFQATT; CDR2 reads SNEGSKA (reference sequence). The DNA of the CDR3 is TGCAGTGCTACCAGCGTCGTTAGCACAGATACGCAGTATTTT. Its translation is CSATSVVSTDTQYF.

This rearrangement joins TRBV20-1 to TRBJ2-7, with TRBD2 matching 8 bases. J gave up 6 bases and V 2 bases, and 12 bases lay outside the gene matches. CDR3 length: 15 residues. The germline gives CDR1 DFQATT, CDR2 SNEGSKA (reference sequence). Written as DNA, the CDR3 is TGCAGTGCTAGAAACCTCGGGACTAGGGGGAGCGAGCAGTACTTC. It codes for CSARNLGTRGSEQYF.

V usage is TRBV11-2 and J usage is TRBJ2-3; TRBD2 might be the D (6 bases). Between the trimmed V and J ends, which lost 1 base and 6 bases, there was a span of 14 bases. The CDR3 consists of 15 residues. The V gene's germline CDR1 is SGHAT and CDR2 FQNNGV. The CDR3 sequence is CASSLGVAAPDTQYF. The CDR3, as DNA: TGTGCCAGCAGCTTAGGGGTAGCGGCCCCCGATACGCAGTATTTT.